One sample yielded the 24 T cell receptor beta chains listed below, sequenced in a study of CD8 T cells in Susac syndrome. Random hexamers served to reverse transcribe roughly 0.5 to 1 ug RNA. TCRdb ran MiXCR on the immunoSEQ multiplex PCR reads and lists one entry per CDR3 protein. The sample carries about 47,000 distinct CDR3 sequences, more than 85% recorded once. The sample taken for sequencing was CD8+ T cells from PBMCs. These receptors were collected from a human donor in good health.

CDR3 nucleotide sequence: TGCGCCAGCAGCCACTTTTCTCCGCTTCCCGAACAAGAGACCCAGTACTTC. This sequence encodes CASSHFSPLPEQETQYF. The chain employs TRBV4-1 and TRBJ2-5; D ambiguous. V was cut by 3 bases and J by 2 bases, with 19 bases left in between. Germline CDR1 reads MGHRA; CDR2 reads YSYEKL. There are 17 residues in the CDR3.

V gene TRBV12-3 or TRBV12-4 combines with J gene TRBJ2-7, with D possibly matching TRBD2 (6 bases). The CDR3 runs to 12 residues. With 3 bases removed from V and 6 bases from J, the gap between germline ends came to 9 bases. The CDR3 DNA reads TGTGCCAGCAGTTTTCGGGAGAGCGAGCAGTACTTC. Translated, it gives CASSFRESEQYF.

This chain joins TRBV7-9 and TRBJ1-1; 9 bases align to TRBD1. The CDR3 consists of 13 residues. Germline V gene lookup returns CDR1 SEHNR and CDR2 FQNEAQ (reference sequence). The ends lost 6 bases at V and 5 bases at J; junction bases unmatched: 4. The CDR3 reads CASRDRGGTEAFF. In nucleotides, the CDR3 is TGTGCCAGCAGGGACAGGGGTGGTACTGAAGCTTTCTTT.

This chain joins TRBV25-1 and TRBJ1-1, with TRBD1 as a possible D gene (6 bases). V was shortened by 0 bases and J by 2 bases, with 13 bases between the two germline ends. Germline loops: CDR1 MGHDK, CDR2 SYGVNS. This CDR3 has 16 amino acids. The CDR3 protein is CASSEYGQSLNTEAFF. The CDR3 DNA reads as TGTGCCAGCAGTGAATACGGACAGTCCCTCAACACTGAAGCTTTCTTT.

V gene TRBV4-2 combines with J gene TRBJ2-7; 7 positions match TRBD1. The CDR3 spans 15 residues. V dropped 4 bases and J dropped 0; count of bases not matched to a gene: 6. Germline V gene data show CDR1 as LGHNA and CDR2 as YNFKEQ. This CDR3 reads CASSLYRDSSYEQYF. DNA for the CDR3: TGTGCCAGCAGCCTCTACCGGGACAGCTCCTACGAGCAGTACTTC.

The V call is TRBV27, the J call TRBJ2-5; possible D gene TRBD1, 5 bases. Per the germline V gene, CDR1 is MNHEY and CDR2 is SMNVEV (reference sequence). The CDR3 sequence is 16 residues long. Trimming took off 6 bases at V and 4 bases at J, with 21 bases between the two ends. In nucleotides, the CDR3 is TGTGCCAGCAGCCTATTCGACAGCCCCCAACCAGAGACCCAGTACTTC. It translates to CASSLFDSPQPETQYF.

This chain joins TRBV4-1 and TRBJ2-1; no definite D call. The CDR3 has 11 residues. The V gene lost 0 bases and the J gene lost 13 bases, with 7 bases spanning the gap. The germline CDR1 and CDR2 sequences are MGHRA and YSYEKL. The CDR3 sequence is CASSQERKQFF. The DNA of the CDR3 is TGCGCCAGCAGCCAAGAACGTAAACAGTTCTTC.

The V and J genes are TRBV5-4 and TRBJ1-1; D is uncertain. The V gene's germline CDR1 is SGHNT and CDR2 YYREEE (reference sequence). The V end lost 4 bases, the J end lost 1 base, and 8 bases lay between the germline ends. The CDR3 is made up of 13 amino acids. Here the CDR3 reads CASSRDGNTEAFF. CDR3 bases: TGTGCCAGCAGCCGCGACGGGAACACTGAAGCTTTCTTT.

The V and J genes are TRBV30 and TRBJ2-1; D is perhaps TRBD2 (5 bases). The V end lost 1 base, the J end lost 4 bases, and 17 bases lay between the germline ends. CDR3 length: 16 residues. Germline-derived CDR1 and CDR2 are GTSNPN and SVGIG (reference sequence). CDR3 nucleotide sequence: TGTGCCTGGAGTGGGGGAAGGGATCCGGGATACAATGAGCAGTTCTTC. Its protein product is CAWSGGRDPGYNEQFF.

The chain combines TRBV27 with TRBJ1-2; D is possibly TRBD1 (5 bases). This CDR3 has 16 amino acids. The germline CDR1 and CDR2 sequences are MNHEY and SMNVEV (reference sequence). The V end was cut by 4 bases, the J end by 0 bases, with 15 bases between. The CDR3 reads CASSSSTGPSNYGYTF. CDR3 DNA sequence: TGTGCCAGCAGTTCAAGTACAGGCCCGTCTAACTATGGCTACACCTTC.

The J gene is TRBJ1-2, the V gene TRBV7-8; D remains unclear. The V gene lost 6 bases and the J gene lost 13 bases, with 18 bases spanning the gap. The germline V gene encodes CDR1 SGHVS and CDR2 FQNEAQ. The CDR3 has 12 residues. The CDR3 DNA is TGTGCCAGCAGTTCCTCGCTACAGCCCGCCACCTTC. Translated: CASSSSLQPATF.

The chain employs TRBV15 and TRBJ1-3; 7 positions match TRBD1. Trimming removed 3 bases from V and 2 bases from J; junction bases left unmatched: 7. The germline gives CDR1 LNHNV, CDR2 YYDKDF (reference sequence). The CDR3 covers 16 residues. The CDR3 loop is CATSRRRDSAGNTIYF. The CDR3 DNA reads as TGTGCCACCAGCAGGAGGAGGGACAGCGCTGGAAACACCATATATTTT.

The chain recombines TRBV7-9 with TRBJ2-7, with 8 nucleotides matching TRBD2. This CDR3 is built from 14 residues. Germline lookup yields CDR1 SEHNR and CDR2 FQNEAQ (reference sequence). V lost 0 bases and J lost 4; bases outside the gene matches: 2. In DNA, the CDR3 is TGTGCCAGCAGCTTAGCGGGACTAGGGTACGAGCAGTACTTC. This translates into CASSLAGLGYEQYF.

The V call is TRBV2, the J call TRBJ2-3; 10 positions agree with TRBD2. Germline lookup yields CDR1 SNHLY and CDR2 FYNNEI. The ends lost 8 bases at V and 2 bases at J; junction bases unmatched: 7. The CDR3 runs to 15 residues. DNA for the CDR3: TGTGCCAGCGGGGAACTAGCGGGGATCACAGATACGCAGTATTTT. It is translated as CASGELAGITDTQYF.

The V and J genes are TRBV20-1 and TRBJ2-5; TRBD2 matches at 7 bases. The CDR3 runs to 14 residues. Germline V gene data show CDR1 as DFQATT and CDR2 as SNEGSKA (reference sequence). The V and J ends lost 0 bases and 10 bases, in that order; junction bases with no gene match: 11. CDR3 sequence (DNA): TGCAGTGCTAGAGATGAGGTCAGCGGGGTGAGCCAGTACTTC. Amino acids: CSARDEVSGVSQYF.

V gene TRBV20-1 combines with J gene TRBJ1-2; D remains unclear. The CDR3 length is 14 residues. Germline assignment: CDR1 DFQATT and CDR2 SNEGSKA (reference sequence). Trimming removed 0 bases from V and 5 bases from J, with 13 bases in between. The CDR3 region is CSARDQDRIYGYTF. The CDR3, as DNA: TGCAGTGCTAGAGATCAGGACCGGATTTATGGCTACACCTTC.

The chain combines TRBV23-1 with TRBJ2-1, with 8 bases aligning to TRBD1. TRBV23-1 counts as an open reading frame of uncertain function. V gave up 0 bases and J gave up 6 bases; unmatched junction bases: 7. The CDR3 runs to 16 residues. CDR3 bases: TGCGCCAGCAGTCAATCACGGGACAGGAAATTCAATGAGCAGTTCTTC. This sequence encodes CASSQSRDRKFNEQFF.

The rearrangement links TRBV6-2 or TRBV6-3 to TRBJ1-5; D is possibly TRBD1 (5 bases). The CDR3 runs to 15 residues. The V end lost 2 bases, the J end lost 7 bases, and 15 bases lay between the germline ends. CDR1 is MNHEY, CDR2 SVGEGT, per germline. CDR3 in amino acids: CASSYVRRGSQPQHF. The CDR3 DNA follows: TGTGCCAGCAGTTACGTGCGACGGGGGAGCCAGCCCCAGCATTTT.

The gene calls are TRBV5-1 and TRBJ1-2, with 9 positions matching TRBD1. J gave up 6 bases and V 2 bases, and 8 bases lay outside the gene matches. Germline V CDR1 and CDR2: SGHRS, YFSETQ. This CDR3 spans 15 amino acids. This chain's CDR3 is CASSFLGTGKDGYTF. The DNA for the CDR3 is TGCGCCAGCAGCTTCCTCGGGACAGGGAAGGATGGCTACACCTTC.

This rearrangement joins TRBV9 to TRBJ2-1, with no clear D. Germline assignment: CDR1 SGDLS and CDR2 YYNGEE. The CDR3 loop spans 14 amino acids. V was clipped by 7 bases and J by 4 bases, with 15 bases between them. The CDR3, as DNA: TGTGCCAGCCAAGACACCGATGCGTACAATGAGCAGTTCTTC. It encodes CASQDTDAYNEQFF.

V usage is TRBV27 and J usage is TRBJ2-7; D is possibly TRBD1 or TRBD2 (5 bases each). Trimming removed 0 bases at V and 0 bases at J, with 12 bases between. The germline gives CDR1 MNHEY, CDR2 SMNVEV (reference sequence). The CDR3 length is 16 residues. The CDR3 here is CASSLSPGTHSYEQYF. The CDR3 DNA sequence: TGTGCCAGCAGTTTATCGCCAGGGACCCACTCCTACGAGCAGTACTTC.

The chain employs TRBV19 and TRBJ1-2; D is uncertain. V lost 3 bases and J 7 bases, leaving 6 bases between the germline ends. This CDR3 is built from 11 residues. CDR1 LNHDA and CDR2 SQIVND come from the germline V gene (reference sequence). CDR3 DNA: TGTGCCAGTAGTATGTTGGGTGGCTACACCTTC. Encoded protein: CASSMLGGYTF.

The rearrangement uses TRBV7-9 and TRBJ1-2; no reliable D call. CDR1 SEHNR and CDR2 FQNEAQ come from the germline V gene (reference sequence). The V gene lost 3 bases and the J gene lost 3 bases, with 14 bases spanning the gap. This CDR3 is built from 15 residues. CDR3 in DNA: TGTGCCAGCAGCTTCGCTGGTAGCTGGGACTATGGCTACACCTTC. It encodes CASSFAGSWDYGYTF.

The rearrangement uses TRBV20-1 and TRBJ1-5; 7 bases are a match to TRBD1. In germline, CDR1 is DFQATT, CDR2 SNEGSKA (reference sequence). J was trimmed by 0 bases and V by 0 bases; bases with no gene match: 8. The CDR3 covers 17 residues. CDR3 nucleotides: TGCAGTGCTAGAGATGCGACCGGGACAGATAGCAATCAGCCCCAGCATTTT. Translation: CSARDATGTDSNQPQHF.